These 9 T cell receptor beta chains were sequenced from one sample in a study of blood T cells in healthy people across ages. Primers used in a second PCR of roughly 6 to 12 cycles were a sample-barcoded 5' primer and a J-beta primer mix. MiXCR was run by TCRdb on the 5' RACE reads, yielding one entry per CDR3 protein. The sample records hundreds of thousands of distinct CDR3 sequences, roughly 64% being singletons. Sequenced material: blood. These receptors all come from a man aged 25-40 years in good health.

This sequence joins TRBV9 and TRBJ2-2; D uncertain. The CDR3 extends over 13 amino acids. Trimming stripped 0 bases from V and 5 bases from J, with 5 bases between. Per germline, CDR1 SGDLS and CDR2 YYNGEE. CDR3 coding DNA: TGTGCCAGCAGCGTAGAACCAACCGGGGAGCTGTTTTTT. This sequence encodes CASSVEPTGELFF.

A word on this clonotype: A read error may produce the germline difference seen at one junction end. This chain joins TRBV6-5 and TRBJ2-4, with D maybe TRBD1 (6 bases). The closer fit of TRBJ2-7 to the DNA end suggests the J call may be wrong. The CDR3 is 14 amino acids. Germline V gene data show CDR1 as MNHEY and CDR2 as SVGAGI. CDR3 protein: CASSTGQPSHEQYF. CDR3 nucleotides: TGTGCCAGCAGTACAGGGCAACCCTCCCACGAGCAGTACTTC.

V and J are TRBV28 and TRBJ1-5; perhaps TRBD1 as D (5 bases). The germline V and J ends were trimmed by 3 bases and 1 base, with 10 bases remaining between them. The CDR3 contains 15 residues. The V gene's germline CDR1 is MDHEN and CDR2 SYDVKM. For the CDR3, the DNA is TGTGCCAGCAGTTTCGTCCGGACAAGCAATCAGCCCCAGCATTTT. Amino acid sequence: CASSFVRTSNQPQHF.

V gene TRBV30 combines with J gene TRBJ1-4; D gene ambiguous. Trimming took off 1 base at V and 6 bases at J, with 9 bases between the two ends. The germline gives CDR1 GTSNPN, CDR2 SVGIG (reference sequence). The CDR3 consists of 13 residues. The CDR3 sequence is CAWSGGRDEKLFF. The CDR3 DNA follows: TGTGCCTGGAGTGGGGGTAGGGATGAAAAACTGTTTTTT. Based on the CDR3 plus reference TRBV30 and TRBJ1-4, the full variable domain is SQTIHQWPATLVQPVGSPLSLECTVEGTSNPNLYWYRQAAGRGLQLLFYSVGIGQISSEVPQNLSASRPQDRQFILSSKKLLLSDSGFYLCAWSGGRDEKLFFGSGTQLSVL.

The table lists this clonotype with many counts. Written as DNA, the CDR3 is TGTGCCAGCACCAACGACTACGGGATCGGGCGTGAGCAGTTCTTC. This gives the protein CASTNDYGIGREQFF. This chain uses TRBV5-8 with TRBJ2-1; D possibly corresponds to TRBD2 (5 bases). In germline, CDR1 is SGHTS, CDR2 YDEGEE. The CDR3 spans 15 residues. The V and J ends lost 6 bases and 9 bases respectively, with 22 bases between them. Based on the CDR3 plus reference TRBV5-8 and TRBJ2-1, the full variable domain is EAGVTQSPTHLIKTRGQQATLRCSPISGHTSVYWYQQALGLGLQFLLWYDEGEERNRGNFPPRFSGRQFPNYSSELNVNALELEDSALYLCASTNDYGIGREQFFGPGTRLTVL.

The chain has TRBV20-1 and TRBJ1-2, with D possibly matching TRBD1 (6 bases). The V end lost 6 bases, the J end lost 1 base, and 24 bases lay between the germline ends. The CDR3 is 17 residues long. Germline V gene lookup returns CDR1 DFQATT and CDR2 SNEGSKA (reference sequence). The CDR3 DNA reads as TGCAGTGCCCCTAACCTGGGGGGGGCTCAGGGTAACTATGGCTACACCTTC. The encoded protein is CSAPNLGGAQGNYGYTF.

V is TRBV12-3 or TRBV12-4 and J is TRBJ2-1, with TRBD2 matching over 9 bases. The CDR3 has 15 amino acids. With 6 bases clipped from V and 5 bases from J, the junction kept 8 bases outside the gene matches. The CDR3 nucleotides read TGTGCCAGCAGAGTGGGGGCGGGGGGGAACAATGAGCAGTTCTTC. This encodes CASRVGAGGNNEQFF.

The V call is TRBV18, the J call TRBJ2-7; 9 nucleotides match TRBD1. J lost 9 bases, V lost 6 bases, and 15 bases had no gene match. CDR1 and CDR2 (germline): KGHSH, LQKENI. The CDR3 spans 15 residues. The CDR3 DNA reads TGTGCCAGCTCCCCGGGACAGGGACCGTTAGTTGTGCAGTACTTC. The encoded protein is CASSPGQGPLVVQYF.

The rearrangement links TRBV5-1 to TRBJ2-7; 9 bases are shared with TRBD1. CDR1 is SGHRS and CDR2 is YFSETQ in the germline V gene. The V gene end was trimmed by 5 bases and the J gene end by 2 bases; junction bases not matched to a gene: 2. The length of the CDR3 is 13 residues. This chain's CDR3 is CASSDRGTYEQYF. CDR3 DNA: TGCGCCAGCAGTGACAGGGGGACCTACGAGCAGTACTTC.